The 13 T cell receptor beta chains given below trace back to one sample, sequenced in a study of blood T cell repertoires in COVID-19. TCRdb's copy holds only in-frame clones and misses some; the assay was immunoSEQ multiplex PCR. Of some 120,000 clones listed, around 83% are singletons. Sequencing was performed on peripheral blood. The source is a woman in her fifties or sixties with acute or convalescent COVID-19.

The CDR3, as DNA: TGTGCCAGTAGTCCACAGACAGGATACTATGGCTACACCTTC. It translates to CASSPQTGYYGYTF. The chain employs TRBV19 and TRBJ1-2, with TRBD1 as a possible D gene (6 bases). Trimming took off 5 bases at V and 3 bases at J, with 13 bases between the two ends. The CDR3 runs 14 residues. The germline gives CDR1 LNHDA, CDR2 SQIVND (reference sequence).

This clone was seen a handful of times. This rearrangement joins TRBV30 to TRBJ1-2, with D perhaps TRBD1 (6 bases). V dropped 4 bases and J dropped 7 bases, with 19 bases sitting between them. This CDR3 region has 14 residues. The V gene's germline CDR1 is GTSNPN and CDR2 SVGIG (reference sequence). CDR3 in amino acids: CAWNPGQPNLGYTF. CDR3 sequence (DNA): TGTGCCTGGAACCCCGGACAGCCTAATCTTGGCTACACCTTC.

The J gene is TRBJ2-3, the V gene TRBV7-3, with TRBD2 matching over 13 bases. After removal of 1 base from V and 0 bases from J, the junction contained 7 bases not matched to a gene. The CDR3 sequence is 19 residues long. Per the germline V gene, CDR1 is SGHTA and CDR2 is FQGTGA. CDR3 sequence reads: CASSLSTSGGDGSTDTQYF. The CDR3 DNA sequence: TGTGCCAGCAGCTTAAGTACTAGCGGGGGGGACGGTAGCACAGATACGCAGTATTTT. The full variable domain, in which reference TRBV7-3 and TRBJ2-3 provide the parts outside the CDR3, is GAGVSQTPSNKVTEKGKYVELRCDPISGHTALYWYRQSLGQGPEFLIYFQGTGAADDSGLPNDRFFAVRPEGSVSTLKIQRTERGDSAVYLCASSLSTSGGDGSTDTQYFGPGTRLTVL.

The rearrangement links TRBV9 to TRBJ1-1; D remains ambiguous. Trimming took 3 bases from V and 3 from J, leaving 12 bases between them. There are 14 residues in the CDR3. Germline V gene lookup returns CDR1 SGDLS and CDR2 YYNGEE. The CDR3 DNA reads TGTGCCAGCAGCGCGGGCGGGTGGGACACTGAAGCTTTCTTT. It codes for CASSAGGWDTEAFF.

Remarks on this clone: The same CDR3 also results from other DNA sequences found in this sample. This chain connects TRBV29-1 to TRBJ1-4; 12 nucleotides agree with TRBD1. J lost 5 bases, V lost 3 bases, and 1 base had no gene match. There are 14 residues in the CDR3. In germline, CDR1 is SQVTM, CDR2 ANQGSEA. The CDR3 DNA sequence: TGCAGCGTTGAGGGGACAGGGGGCAATGAAAAACTGTTTTTT. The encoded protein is CSVEGTGGNEKLFF.

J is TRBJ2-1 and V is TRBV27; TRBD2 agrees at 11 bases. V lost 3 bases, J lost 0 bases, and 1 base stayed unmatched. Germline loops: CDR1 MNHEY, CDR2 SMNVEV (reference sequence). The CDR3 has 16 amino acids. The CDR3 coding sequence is TGTGCCAGCAGTTTTAGCGGGGGGGACTCCTACAATGAGCAGTTCTTC. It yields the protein CASSFSGGDSYNEQFF.

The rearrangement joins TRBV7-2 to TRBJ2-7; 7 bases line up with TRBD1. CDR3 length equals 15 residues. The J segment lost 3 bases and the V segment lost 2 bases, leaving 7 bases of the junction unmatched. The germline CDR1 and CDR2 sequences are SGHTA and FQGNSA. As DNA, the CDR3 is TGTGCCAGCAGCTTACGGTCAGGGGGTTTCTACGAGCAGTACTTC. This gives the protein CASSLRSGGFYEQYF. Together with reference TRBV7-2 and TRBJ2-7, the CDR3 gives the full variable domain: GAGVSQSPSNKVTEKGKDVELRCDPISGHTALYWYRQSLGQGLEFLIYFQGNSAPDKSGLPSDRFSAERTGGSVSTLTIQRTQQEDSAVYLCASSLRSGGFYEQYFGPGTRLTVT.

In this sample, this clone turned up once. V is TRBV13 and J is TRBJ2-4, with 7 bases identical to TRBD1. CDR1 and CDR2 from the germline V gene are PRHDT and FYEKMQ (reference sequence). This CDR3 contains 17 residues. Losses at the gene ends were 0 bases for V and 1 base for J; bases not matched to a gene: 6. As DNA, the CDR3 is TGTGCCAGCAGCTTAGGAAGACAGGGTCGGGCCAAAAACATTCAGTACTTC. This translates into CASSLGRQGRAKNIQYF.

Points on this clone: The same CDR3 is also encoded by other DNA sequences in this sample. CDR3 loop: CASSSGGNNSPLHF. The CDR3 DNA reads as TGCGCCAGCAGCTCAGGGGGAAATAATTCACCCCTCCACTTT. The genes are TRBV5-1 and TRBJ1-6; 7 bases align to TRBD1. V shed 3 bases, J shed 5 bases, and the junction held 2 bases outside the gene matches. There are 14 residues in the CDR3. CDR1 is SGHRS, CDR2 YFSETQ, per germline.

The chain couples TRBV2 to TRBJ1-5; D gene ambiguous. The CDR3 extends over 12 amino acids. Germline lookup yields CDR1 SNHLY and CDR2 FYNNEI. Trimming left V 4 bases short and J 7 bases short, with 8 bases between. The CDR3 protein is CASSAPVQPQHF. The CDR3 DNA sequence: TGTGCCAGCAGTGCCCCGGTGCAGCCCCAGCATTTT.

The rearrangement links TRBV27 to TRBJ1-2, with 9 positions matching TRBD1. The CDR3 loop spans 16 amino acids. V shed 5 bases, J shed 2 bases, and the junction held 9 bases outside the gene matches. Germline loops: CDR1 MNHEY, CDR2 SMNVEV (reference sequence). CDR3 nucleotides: TGTGCCAGCAGTACCTACCCGGGACAGGGCAACTATGGCTACACCTTC. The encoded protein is CASSTYPGQGNYGYTF.

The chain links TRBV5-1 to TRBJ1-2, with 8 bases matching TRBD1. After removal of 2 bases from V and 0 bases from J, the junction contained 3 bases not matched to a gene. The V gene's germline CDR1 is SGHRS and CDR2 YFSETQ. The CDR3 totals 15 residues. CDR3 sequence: CASSLQGDANYGYTF. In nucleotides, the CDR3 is TGCGCCAGCAGCTTACAGGGGGACGCTAACTATGGCTACACCTTC.

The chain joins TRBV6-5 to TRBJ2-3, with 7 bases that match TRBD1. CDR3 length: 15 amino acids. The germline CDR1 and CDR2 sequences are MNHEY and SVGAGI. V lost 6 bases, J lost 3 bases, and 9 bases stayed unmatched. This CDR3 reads CASRLTGAKTDTQYF. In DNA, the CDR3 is TGTGCCAGCAGACTAACAGGGGCTAAGACAGATACGCAGTATTTT.